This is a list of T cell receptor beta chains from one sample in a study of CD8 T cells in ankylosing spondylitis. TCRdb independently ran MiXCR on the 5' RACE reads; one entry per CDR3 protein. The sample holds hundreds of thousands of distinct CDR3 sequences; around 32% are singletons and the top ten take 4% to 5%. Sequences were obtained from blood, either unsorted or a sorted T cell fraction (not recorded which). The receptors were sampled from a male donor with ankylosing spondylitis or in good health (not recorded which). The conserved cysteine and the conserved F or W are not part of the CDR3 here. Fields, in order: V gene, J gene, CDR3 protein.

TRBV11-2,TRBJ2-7,ASSSSSENTYEQY
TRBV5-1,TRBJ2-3,ASSLESSGVDTQY
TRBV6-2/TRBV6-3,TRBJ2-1,ASSYSTWTSGVGYNEQF
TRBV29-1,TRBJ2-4,SVVVSLAKNIQY
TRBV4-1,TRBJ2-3,ASSQEGAGTTDTQY
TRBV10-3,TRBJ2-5,AISTGLQETQY
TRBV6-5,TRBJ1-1,ASSSLVVSFRAF
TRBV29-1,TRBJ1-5,IVQQGWDQPQH
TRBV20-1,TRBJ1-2,SAIIIYGYT
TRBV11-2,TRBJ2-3,ASSRTGPADTQY
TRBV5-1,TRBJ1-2,ASSLVDSYGYT